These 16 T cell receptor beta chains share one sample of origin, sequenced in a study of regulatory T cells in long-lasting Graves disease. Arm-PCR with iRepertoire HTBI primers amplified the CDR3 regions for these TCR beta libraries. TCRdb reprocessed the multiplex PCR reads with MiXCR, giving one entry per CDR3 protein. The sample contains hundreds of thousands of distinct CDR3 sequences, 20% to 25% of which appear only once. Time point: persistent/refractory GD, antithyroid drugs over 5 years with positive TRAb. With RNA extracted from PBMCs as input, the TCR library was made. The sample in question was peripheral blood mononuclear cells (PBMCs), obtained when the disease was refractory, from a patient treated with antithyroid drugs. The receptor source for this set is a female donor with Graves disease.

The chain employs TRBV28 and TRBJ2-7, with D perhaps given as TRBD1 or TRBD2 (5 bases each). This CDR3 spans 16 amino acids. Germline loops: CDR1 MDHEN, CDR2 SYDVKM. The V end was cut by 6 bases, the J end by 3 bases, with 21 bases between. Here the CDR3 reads CASSQDPRTGGYEQYF. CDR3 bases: TGTGCCAGCAGCCAAGATCCGAGAACTGGGGGCTACGAGCAGTACTTC.

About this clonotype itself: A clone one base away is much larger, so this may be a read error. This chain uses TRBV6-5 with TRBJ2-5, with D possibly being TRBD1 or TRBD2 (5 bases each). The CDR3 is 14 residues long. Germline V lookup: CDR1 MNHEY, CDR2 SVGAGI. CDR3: CASSSYGAQETRYF. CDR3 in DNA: TGTGCCAGCAGTTCCTACGGGGCCCAAGAGACCCGGTACTTC.

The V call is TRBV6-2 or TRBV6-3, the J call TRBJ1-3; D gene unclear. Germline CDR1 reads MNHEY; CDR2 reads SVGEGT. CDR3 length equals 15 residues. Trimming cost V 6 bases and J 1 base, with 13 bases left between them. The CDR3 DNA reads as TGTGCCAGCAGCGCAAACGCTAAATCTGGAAACACCATATATTTT. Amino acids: CASSANAKSGNTIYF.

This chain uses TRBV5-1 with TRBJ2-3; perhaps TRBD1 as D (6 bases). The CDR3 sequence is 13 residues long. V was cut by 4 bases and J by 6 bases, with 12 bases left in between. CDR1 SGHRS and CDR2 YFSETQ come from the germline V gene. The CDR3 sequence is CASSSHRDDTQYF. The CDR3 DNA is TGCGCCAGCAGCAGCCACAGGGATGATACGCAGTATTTT.

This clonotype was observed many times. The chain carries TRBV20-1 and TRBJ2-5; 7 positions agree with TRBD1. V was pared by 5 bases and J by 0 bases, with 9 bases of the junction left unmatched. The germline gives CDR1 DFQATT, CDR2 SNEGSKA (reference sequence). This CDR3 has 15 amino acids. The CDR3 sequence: CSARPGGTNQETQYF. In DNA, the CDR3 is TGCAGTGCTCGCCCAGGGGGAACCAACCAAGAGACCCAGTACTTC.

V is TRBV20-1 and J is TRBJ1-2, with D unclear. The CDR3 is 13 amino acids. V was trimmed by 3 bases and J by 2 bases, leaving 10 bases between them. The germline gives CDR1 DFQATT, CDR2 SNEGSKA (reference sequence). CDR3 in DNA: TGCAGTGCTAGGCCCGGACGGAACTATGGCTACACCTTC. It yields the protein CSARPGRNYGYTF.

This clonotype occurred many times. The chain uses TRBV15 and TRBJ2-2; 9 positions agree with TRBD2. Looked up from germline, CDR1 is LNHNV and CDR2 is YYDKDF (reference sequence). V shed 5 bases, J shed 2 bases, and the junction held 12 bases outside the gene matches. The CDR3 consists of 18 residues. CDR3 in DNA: TGTGCCACCAGCCTGCCCGGGACTAGCAGGATAAACACCGGGGAGCTGTTTTTT. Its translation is CATSLPGTSRINTGELFF.

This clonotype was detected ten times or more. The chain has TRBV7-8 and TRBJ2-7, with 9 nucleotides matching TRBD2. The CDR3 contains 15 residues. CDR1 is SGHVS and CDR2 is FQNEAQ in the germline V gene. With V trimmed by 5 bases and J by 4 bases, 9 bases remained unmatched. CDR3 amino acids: CASSPPSGAKYEQYF. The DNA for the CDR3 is TGTGCCAGCAGCCCTCCTAGCGGGGCTAAATACGAGCAGTACTTC.

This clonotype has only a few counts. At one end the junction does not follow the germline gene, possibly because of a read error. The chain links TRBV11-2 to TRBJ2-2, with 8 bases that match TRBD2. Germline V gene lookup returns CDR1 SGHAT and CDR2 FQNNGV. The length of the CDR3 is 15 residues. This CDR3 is CASSPGLGVGGELFF. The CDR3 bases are TGCGCCAGCAGCCCGGGACTAGGGGTGGGCGGGGAGCTGTTTTTT.

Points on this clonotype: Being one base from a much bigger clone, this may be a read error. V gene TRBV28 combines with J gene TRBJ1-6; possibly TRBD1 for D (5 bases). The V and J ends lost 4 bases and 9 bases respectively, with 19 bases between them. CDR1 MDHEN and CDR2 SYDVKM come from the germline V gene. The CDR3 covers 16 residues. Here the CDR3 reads CASSSTTRVSGSPLHF. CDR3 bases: TGTGCCAGCAGTTCCACCACCAGGGTCTCTGGTTCACCCCTCCACTTT.

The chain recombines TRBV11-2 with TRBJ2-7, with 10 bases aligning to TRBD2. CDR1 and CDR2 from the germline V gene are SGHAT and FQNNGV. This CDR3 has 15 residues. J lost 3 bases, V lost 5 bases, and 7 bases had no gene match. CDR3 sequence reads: CASSGLAGDYYEQYF. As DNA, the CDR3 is TGTGCCAGCAGCGGGCTAGCGGGGGACTACTACGAGCAGTACTTC.

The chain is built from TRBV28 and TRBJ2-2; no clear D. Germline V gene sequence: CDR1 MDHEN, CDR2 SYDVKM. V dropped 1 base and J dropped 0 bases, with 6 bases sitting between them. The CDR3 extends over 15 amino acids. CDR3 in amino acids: CASSLSITNTGELFF. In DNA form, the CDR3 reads TGTGCCAGCAGTTTATCCATAACGAACACCGGGGAGCTGTTTTTT.

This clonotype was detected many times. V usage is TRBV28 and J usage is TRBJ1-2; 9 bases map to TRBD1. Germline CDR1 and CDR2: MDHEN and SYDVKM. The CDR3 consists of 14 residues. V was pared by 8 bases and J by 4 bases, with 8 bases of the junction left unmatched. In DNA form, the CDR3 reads TGTGCCAGCCGCACAGGGGGCTGGGCCTATGGCTACACCTTC. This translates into CASRTGGWAYGYTF.

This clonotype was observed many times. CDR3 amino acids: CASSALSGEQYF. The CDR3 nucleotides are TGTGCCAGCAGTGCTCTGAGCGGGGAGCAGTACTTC. The chain is built from TRBV12-3 or TRBV12-4 and TRBJ2-7; maybe TRBD2 (6 bases). V was shortened by 5 bases and J by 7 bases, with 12 bases between the two germline ends. CDR3 length equals 12 residues.

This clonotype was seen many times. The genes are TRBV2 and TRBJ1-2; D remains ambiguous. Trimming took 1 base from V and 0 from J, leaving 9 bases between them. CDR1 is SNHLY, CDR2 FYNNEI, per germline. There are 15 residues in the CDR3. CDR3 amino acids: CASSEEGLANYGYTF. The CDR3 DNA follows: TGTGCCAGCAGTGAAGAAGGACTAGCTAACTATGGCTACACCTTC.

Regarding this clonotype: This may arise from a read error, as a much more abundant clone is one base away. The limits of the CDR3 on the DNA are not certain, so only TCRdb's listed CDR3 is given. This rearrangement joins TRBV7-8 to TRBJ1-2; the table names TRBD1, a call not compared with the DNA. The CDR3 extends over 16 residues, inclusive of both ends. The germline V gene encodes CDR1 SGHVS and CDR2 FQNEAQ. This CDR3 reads CASSLEVGLGAYGHTF.